This TCR beta chain was sequenced in a study of OX40 agonist ivuxolimab in advanced cancers. V lost 5 bases, J lost 5 bases, and 9 bases lay in between. Germline values: CDR1 SGHNT, CDR2 YENEEA. The CDR3 is made up of 13 amino acids. Regarding the study as a whole: Among expanded peripheral T cells, antigen specificity went undetermined. Partly responding patients at 0.1-3.0 mg/kg showed some of the smallest clonal expansion. Clonal expansion was seen in CD4+ and CD8+ blood T cells by week 6 at 0.1 to 3.0 mg/kg.

Notes on this clone: As yet, its antigen is unknown.

The repertoire was sequenced with immunoSEQ multiplex PCR; TCRdb's copy has only in-frame clones and lacks some. This sample has roughly 86,000 clones, with more than 80% found just once. J is TRBJ2-2 and V is TRBV11-3, with D perhaps matching TRBD2 (6 bases). The sample was CD4+ or CD8+ T cells sorted from blood, taken in a trial of the OX40 agonist ivuxolimab. This receptor was identified in an adult with an advanced solid tumor such as melanoma, head and neck, liver or kidney cancer. CDR3 nucleotides: TGTGCCAGCAGCCTGCGGGGTACCGGGGAGCTGTTTTTT. It codes for CASSLRGTGELFF.